Each of the 28 T cell receptor beta chains below was sequenced from the same sample in a study of blood T cell repertoires in COVID-19. Here immunoSEQ multiplex PCR was the method, and the copy in TCRdb shows in-frame clones only, minus some. The sample holds 150,000 to 200,000 clones, around 81% seen once. Sequenced material: peripheral blood. These receptors all stem from a man in his sixties with active or convalescent COVID-19.

The chain has TRBV28 and TRBJ2-7; 8 bases match TRBD2. The CDR3 covers 15 residues. CDR1 and CDR2 (germline): MDHEN, SYDVKM. V trimming: 1 base; J trimming: 4 bases; junction bases outside the gene matches: 6. Written as DNA, the CDR3 is TGTGCCAGCAGTTTATCGGGACTAGTGGGGTACGAGCAGTACTTC. Residues: CASSLSGLVGYEQYF.

In this sample, this clone turned up once. The chain employs TRBV5-1 and TRBJ2-5; the D gene is possibly TRBD1 (7 bases). Looked up from germline, CDR1 is SGHRS and CDR2 is YFSETQ. The V end lost 4 bases, the J end lost 1 base, and 14 bases lay between the germline ends. There are 15 residues in the CDR3. The CDR3, as DNA: TGCGCCAGCAGCGCGGGACAGTCGATCCAAGAGACCCAGTACTTC. Encoded protein: CASSAGQSIQETQYF.

The chain combines TRBV7-6 with TRBJ1-1, with TRBD1 matching 8 bases. In germline, CDR1 is SGHVS, CDR2 FNYEAQ. The CDR3 runs 14 residues. J gave up 3 bases and V 8 bases, and 8 bases lay outside the gene matches. CDR3 DNA: TGTGCCAGCCTTCAGGGGGCGGCGGACACTGAAGCTTTCTTT. Its protein product is CASLQGAADTEAFF.

This clone was detected only once. The genes are TRBV5-1 and TRBJ2-1; 10 bases fit TRBD2. The germline V gene has CDR1 SGHRS and CDR2 YFSETQ. The CDR3 runs to 18 residues. Trimming at V came to 3 bases and at J to 12 bases, leaving 21 bases not matched to a gene. The CDR3 region is CASSWTSGATSYNSGQFF. The CDR3, as DNA: TGCGCCAGCAGCTGGACTAGCGGAGCAACCTCCTACAATAGTGGGCAGTTCTTC.

The genes are TRBV7-2 and TRBJ1-1; TRBD1 might be the D (6 bases). Trimming removed 1 base at V and 7 bases at J, with 13 bases between. This CDR3 has 14 residues. The germline V gene has CDR1 SGHTA and CDR2 FQGNSA. This CDR3 is CASSLVGGAGEAFF. In nucleotides, the CDR3 is TGTGCCAGCAGCTTAGTTGGGGGGGCTGGTGAAGCTTTCTTT.

The J gene is TRBJ1-2, the V gene TRBV12-3 or TRBV12-4, with no clear D. CDR3 size: 12 residues. Trimming took 0 bases from V and 4 from J, leaving 3 bases between them. The CDR3 region has the DNA TGTGCCAGCAGTTTAGCCGGCTATGGCTACACCTTC. Encoded protein: CASSLAGYGYTF.

The chain carries TRBV6-5 and TRBJ2-7, with 8 nucleotides matching TRBD1. J gave up 6 bases and V 7 bases, and 2 bases lay outside the gene matches. The V gene's germline CDR1 is MNHEY and CDR2 SVGAGI. CDR3 length: 11 amino acids. The CDR3 sequence is CASKQGGEQYF. The CDR3 nucleotides are TGTGCCAGCAAACAGGGGGGCGAGCAGTACTTC.

The chain uses TRBV6-6 and TRBJ1-2; the D gene is possibly TRBD1 (5 bases). CDR3 length: 15 amino acids. Trimming shortened V by 2 bases and J by 4 bases, and 14 bases separated the two germline ends. CDR1 is MNHNY and CDR2 is SVGAGI in the germline V gene (reference sequence). The DNA of the CDR3 is TGTGCCAGCAGTTACAACCCCAGGGTGCCCTATGGCTACACCTTC. Amino acids: CASSYNPRVPYGYTF.

This clone was observed a few times. This chain uses TRBV7-9 with TRBJ1-2; D uncertain. This CDR3 region has 13 residues. From germline, CDR1 is SEHNR and CDR2 FQNEAQ (reference sequence). Trimming removed 2 bases at V and 4 bases at J, with 8 bases between. DNA for the CDR3: TGTGCCAGCAGCTTAAACAGCCCCTATGGCTACACCTTC. As protein: CASSLNSPYGYTF.

This chain connects TRBV10-3 to TRBJ2-5; 7 bases agree with TRBD2. The CDR3 has 12 amino acids. Germline trimming cut 8 bases from V and 5 bases from J; bases unmatched to any gene: 5. Germline V gene data show CDR1 as ENHRY and CDR2 as SYGVKD. CDR3 sequence: CAISGTKETQYF. CDR3 in DNA: TGTGCCATCTCCGGGACTAAGGAGACCCAGTACTTC.

This sequence joins TRBV6-1 and TRBJ2-7; 7 nucleotides agree with TRBD1. J was trimmed by 0 bases and V by 1 base; bases with no gene match: 6. The CDR3 consists of 16 residues. Per germline, CDR1 MNHNS and CDR2 SASEGT. In nucleotides, the CDR3 is TGTGCCAGCAGTGAAGATCTGGACAGGTCCTCCTACGAGCAGTACTTC. This encodes CASSEDLDRSSYEQYF.

This chain connects TRBV9 to TRBJ2-3, with 9 bases fitting TRBD2. Losses at the gene ends were 2 bases for V and 0 bases for J; bases not matched to a gene: 4. CDR1 and CDR2 (germline): SGDLS, YYNGEE. This CDR3 spans 16 amino acids. The CDR3 coding sequence is TGTGCCAGCAGCGTGGCCGGGACTAGCAGCACAGATACGCAGTATTTT. Translated, it gives CASSVAGTSSTDTQYF.

The CDR3 DNA reads TGCGCCAGCAGCTTAGAGGCACAGGGGCGTGAGCAGTACTTC. Its translation: CASSLEAQGREQYF. The chain employs TRBV5-1 and TRBJ2-7, with TRBD1 matching over 7 bases. V was clipped by 2 bases and J by 7 bases; unmatched bases: 9. The CDR3 has 14 amino acids. Germline V lookup: CDR1 SGHRS, CDR2 YFSETQ.

The chain combines TRBV27 with TRBJ2-1; TRBD2 aligns across 7 bases. The CDR3 is 15 amino acids. Trimming removed 5 bases from V and 0 bases from J; junction bases left unmatched: 4. Germline values: CDR1 MNHEY, CDR2 SMNVEV (reference sequence). CDR3 nucleotides: TGTGCCAGCAGTCCCCGGGGGGACTCCTACAATGAGCAGTTCTTC. Protein product: CASSPRGDSYNEQFF.

The genes are TRBV5-6 and TRBJ2-5; no clear D. Trimming stripped 4 bases from V and 4 bases from J, with 20 bases between. Germline CDR1 reads SGHDT; CDR2 reads YYEEEE. There are 16 residues in the CDR3. The CDR3 region has the DNA TGTGCCAGCAGCCGAGAAGTTGGTACCTTTGGAGAGACCCAGTACTTC. Amino acids: CASSREVGTFGETQYF.

This chain uses TRBV19 with TRBJ1-1; TRBD1 matches at 10 bases. The length of the CDR3 is 18 residues. The V and J ends lost 5 bases and 0 bases, in that order; junction bases with no gene match: 12. Germline lookup yields CDR1 LNHDA and CDR2 SQIVND (reference sequence). CDR3 sequence: CASSSRTGGPRLNTEAFF. As DNA, the CDR3 is TGTGCCAGTAGTTCCCGGACAGGGGGGCCAAGGTTGAACACTGAAGCTTTCTTT.

CDR3 sequence: CASSFVEAGGADTQYF. The CDR3 coding sequence is TGCGCCAGCAGCTTTGTAGAAGCGGGGGGCGCAGATACGCAGTATTTT. This sequence joins TRBV5-1 and TRBJ2-3; TRBD2 matches at 9 bases. Trimming removed 2 bases from V and 4 bases from J; junction bases left unmatched: 8. CDR1 and CDR2 (germline): SGHRS, YFSETQ. The CDR3 is 16 amino acids.

The V and J genes are TRBV12-3 or TRBV12-4 and TRBJ2-2; the D is unclear. The CDR3 consists of 12 residues. With 4 bases removed from V and 8 bases from J, the gap between germline ends came to 8 bases. This CDR3 reads CASSSRWGELFF. The CDR3 DNA sequence: TGTGCCAGCAGTTCCAGATGGGGGGAGCTGTTTTTT.

The V call is TRBV2, the J call TRBJ1-3; no clear D gene. Germline assignment: CDR1 SNHLY and CDR2 FYNNEI. The V gene lost 0 bases and the J gene lost 0 bases, with 3 bases spanning the gap. This CDR3 comprises 14 residues. For the CDR3, the DNA is TGTGCCAGCAGTGAAGCCAGCTCTGGAAACACCATATATTTT. Residues: CASSEASSGNTIYF.

In DNA, the CDR3 is TGTGCCAGCAGCTTAGTCGGGCAGCGGTACTACAATGAGCAGTTCTTC. Its protein is CASSLVGQRYYNEQFF. V is TRBV11-1 and J is TRBJ2-1, with D perhaps TRBD2 (5 bases). V lost 1 base to trimming and J lost 3 bases, with 13 bases between them. The germline CDR1 and CDR2 sequences are SGHAT and FQDESV (reference sequence). The CDR3 is 16 residues long.

This clone is termed large. The V gene is TRBV27, the J gene TRBJ1-2; no firm D call. Trimming took 3 bases from V and 4 from J, leaving 21 bases between them. Germline CDR1 is MNHEY and CDR2 is SMNVEV (reference sequence). The CDR3 has 17 amino acids. The CDR3 nucleotides read TGTGCCAGCAGTTTGTCCCCATACGGGGATTTGGGCTATGGCTACACCTTC. It codes for CASSLSPYGDLGYGYTF.

The chain carries TRBV3-1 (or the pseudogene TRBV3-2) and TRBJ2-1, with D hard to call. The V end lost 2 bases, the J end lost 4 bases, and 18 bases lay between the germline ends. Per the germline V gene, CDR1 is LGHDT and CDR2 is YNNKEL (reference sequence). This CDR3 comprises 17 residues. CDR3 in DNA: TGTGCCAGCAGCCAACAATCTAGTTCTCTTCTGTACAATGAGCAGTTCTTC. The encoded protein is CASSQQSSSLLYNEQFF.

This clone was counted a few times. This same CDR3 is encoded by further DNA sequences in the sample. This sequence joins TRBV3-1 (or the pseudogene TRBV3-2) and TRBJ2-7, with 7 bases aligning to TRBD1. This CDR3 comprises 15 residues. Germline CDR1 and CDR2: LGHDT and YNNKEL (reference sequence). Trimming took 2 bases from V and 0 from J; bases not matched to a gene: 4. DNA for the CDR3: TGTGCCAGCAGCCAAACAGGGGCGGGCTCCTACGAGCAGTACTTC. Protein sequence: CASSQTGAGSYEQYF.

The chain employs TRBV7-9 and TRBJ2-3, with 8 bases fitting TRBD1. CDR3 length: 14 amino acids. Germline loops: CDR1 SEHNR, CDR2 FQNEAQ (reference sequence). The trim removed 4 bases at V and 5 bases at J, leaving 5 bases unmatched. This CDR3 reads CASSSLTGEDTQYF. As DNA, the CDR3 is TGTGCCAGCAGCTCCCTGACAGGGGAAGATACGCAGTATTTT.

The V gene is TRBV2, the J gene TRBJ2-2, with 12 bases that match TRBD1. The junction had 3 bases not matched to a gene; V was cut back by 8 bases and J by 2 bases. Per the germline V gene, CDR1 is SNHLY and CDR2 is FYNNEI. There are 15 residues in the CDR3. CDR3 residues: CASRGQGANTGELFF. CDR3 in DNA: TGTGCCAGCCGGGGACAGGGGGCAAACACCGGGGAGCTGTTTTTT.

The gene calls are TRBV27 and TRBJ1-5, with D perhaps matching TRBD1 (6 bases). Germline V lookup: CDR1 MNHEY, CDR2 SMNVEV (reference sequence). The CDR3 extends over 16 amino acids. Trimming left V 5 bases short and J 1 base short, with 15 bases between. The CDR3 loop is CASSPQDRQSNQPQHF. The CDR3 bases are TGTGCCAGCAGTCCCCAGGACAGACAGAGCAATCAGCCCCAGCATTTT.

V usage is TRBV20-1 and J usage is TRBJ1-4; D possibly corresponds to TRBD1 (5 bases). V was clipped by 3 bases and J by 7 bases, with 6 bases between them. CDR1 and CDR2 from the germline V gene are DFQATT and SNEGSKA (reference sequence). The CDR3 is 11 residues long. The CDR3, as DNA: TGCAGTGCTAGTAGGGGTGAAAAACTGTTTTTT. It is translated as CSASRGEKLFF.

This sequence joins TRBV13 and TRBJ2-7; a weak D match, TRBD2 (6 bases). From germline, CDR1 is PRHDT and CDR2 FYEKMQ (reference sequence). This CDR3 is built from 13 residues. Trimming stripped 5 bases from V and 5 bases from J, with 13 bases between. The CDR3 DNA reads TGTGCCAGCAGCATCGGGACTCTCGACGAGCAGTACTTC. Amino acid sequence: CASSIGTLDEQYF. Combining the CDR3 with reference TRBV13 and TRBJ2-7 gives the whole variable domain AAGVIQSPRHLIKEKRETATLKCYPIPRHDTVYWYQQGPGQDPQFLISFYEKMQSDKGSIPDRFSAQQFSDYHSELNMSSLELGDSALYFCASSIGTLDEQYFGPGTRLTVT.